These 8 T cell receptor beta chains were sequenced from one sample in a study of blood T cell repertoires in COVID-19. The table came from immunoSEQ multiplex PCR; TCRdb's copy has only in-frame clones and leaves some out. The table lists some 69,000 clones, 79% of them singletons. The source material was peripheral blood. These receptors originate from a man in his sixties with acute or convalescent COVID-19.

This chain uses TRBV5-1 with TRBJ1-2; no clear D. This CDR3 has 13 amino acids. Germline CDR1 is SGHRS and CDR2 is YFSETQ. V dropped 2 bases and J dropped 9 bases, with 14 bases sitting between them. The CDR3 loop is CASSLGGSNRYTF. CDR3 bases: TGCGCCAGCAGCTTAGGAGGGAGCAATCGCTACACCTTC. The whole variable domain, filled in from reference TRBV5-1 and TRBJ1-2, reads KAGVTQTPRYLIKTRGQQVTLSCSPISGHRSVSWYQQTPGQGLQFLFEYFSETQRNKGNFPGRFSGRQFSNSRSEMNVSTLELGDSALYLCASSLGGSNRYTFGSGTRLTVV.

This clone appeared once. The J gene is TRBJ1-2, the V gene TRBV28; TRBD1 might be the D (5 bases). CDR3 length equals 13 residues. From germline, CDR1 is MDHEN and CDR2 SYDVKM. V lost 2 bases, J lost 3 bases, and 7 bases lay in between. The CDR3 DNA reads as TGTGCCAGCAGTTTAGAGACAGACTATGGCTACACCTTC. This sequence encodes CASSLETDYGYTF.

The CDR3 region is CASSPSGGRSTDTQYF. The CDR3 DNA follows: TGTGCCAGCAGCCCCTCGGGGGGGCGGAGCACAGATACGCAGTATTTT. The V gene is TRBV5-4, the J gene TRBJ2-3; 8 bases are shared with TRBD2. Per germline, CDR1 SGHNT and CDR2 YYREEE (reference sequence). Germline trimming cut 4 bases from V and 0 bases from J; bases unmatched to any gene: 7. This CDR3 has 16 residues.

The rearrangement uses TRBV7-9 and TRBJ1-2; 9 bases are a match to TRBD1. This CDR3 comprises 13 residues. Germline CDR1 is SEHNR and CDR2 is FQNEAQ (reference sequence). Trimming took 5 bases from V and 7 from J; bases not matched to a gene: 5. The CDR3 DNA is TGTGCCAGCAGCCCTACAGGGGGCCTTGGCTACACCTTC. Its translation: CASSPTGGLGYTF.

The chain uses TRBV30 and TRBJ1-2; D unclear. V shed 0 bases and J shed 6 bases, with 5 bases lying between them. The germline V gene encodes CDR1 GTSNPN and CDR2 SVGIG (reference sequence). The CDR3 is made up of 11 amino acids. The chain's CDR3 is CAWSVHNGYTF. The CDR3, as DNA: TGTGCCTGGAGTGTACATAATGGCTACACCTTC.

This chain joins TRBV5-1 and TRBJ1-1; no reliable D call. The CDR3 length is 14 residues. V lost 0 bases and J lost 1, with 7 bases in between. The germline V gene has CDR1 SGHRS and CDR2 YFSETQ. The CDR3: CASSLVHANTEAFF. The CDR3, as DNA: TGCGCCAGCAGCTTGGTACACGCGAACACTGAAGCTTTCTTT.

This clone was counted once. The chain recombines TRBV7-2 with TRBJ1-2, with D unclear. Germline CDR1 SGHTA, CDR2 FQGNSA. The CDR3 has 11 residues. The germline V and J ends were trimmed by 6 bases and 5 bases, with 7 bases remaining between them. CDR3 protein: CASSYIYGYTF. CDR3 coding DNA: TGTGCCAGCAGTTACATATATGGCTACACCTTC.

In this sample, this clone turned up once. The chain has TRBV24-1 and TRBJ2-1, with D possibly TRBD1 on 6 matching bases. Germline V gene data show CDR1 as KGHDR and CDR2 as SFDVKD. Trimming stripped 0 bases from V and 8 bases from J, with 10 bases between. This CDR3 is built from 14 residues. CDR3 coding DNA: TGTGCCACCAGTGATTTGCAGTCAGGGGATGAGCAGTTCTTC. Protein: CATSDLQSGDEQFF.